The 23 T cell receptor beta chains below come from one sample, sequenced in a study of shared clonotypes between healthy human individuals. The protocol was immunoSEQ multiplex PCR, while the TCRdb copy is restricted to in-frame clones and leaves out a portion. The data contain about 2.4 million clones, approximately 93% of them singletons. The material sequenced was naive CD4+ T cells from PBMCs. Subset noted: CD45RA+ positively selected. The receptor source for this set is a man aged 18 to 29 in good health. Some clones in this sample may be carry-over from other donors' samples.

In its sample, this clone was seen once. The chain joins TRBV5-1 to TRBJ1-2; TRBD1 matches at 7 bases. Germline CDR1 and CDR2: SGHRS and YFSETQ. V was pared by 5 bases and J by 3 bases, with 7 bases of the junction left unmatched. The CDR3 length is 14 residues. In DNA, the CDR3 is TGCGCCAGCAGTTTAACCGGGACAGACTATGGCTACACCTTC. It translates to CASSLTGTDYGYTF.

The CDR3: CASSLVASGRGLDEQFF. CDR3 coding DNA: TGCGCCAGCAGCTTGGTGGCTAGCGGGCGAGGGCTCGATGAGCAGTTCTTC. The chain combines TRBV5-1 with TRBJ2-1, with 8 bases that match TRBD2. Germline V gene lookup returns CDR1 SGHRS and CDR2 YFSETQ. V lost 0 bases and J lost 8; bases outside the gene matches: 13. The CDR3 length is 17 residues. Full variable domain (outside the CDR3, taken from reference TRBV5-1 and TRBJ2-1): KAGVTQTPRYLIKTRGQQVTLSCSPISGHRSVSWYQQTPGQGLQFLFEYFSETQRNKGNFPGRFSGRQFSNSRSEMNVSTLELGDSALYLCASSLVASGRGLDEQFFGPGTRLTVL.

The chain combines TRBV10-3 with TRBJ2-5; tentatively, D is TRBD1 or TRBD2 (6 bases each). The V and J ends lost 10 bases and 2 bases respectively, with 23 bases between them. The CDR3 extends over 16 amino acids. CDR1 and CDR2 (germline): ENHRY, SYGVKD. The CDR3 bases are TGTGCCACCAGGCACAGCCCGGTAGGGGGGCAAGAGACCCAGTACTTC. It translates to CATRHSPVGGQETQYF.

This sequence joins TRBV19 and TRBJ1-5, with D possibly matching TRBD1 (6 bases). Germline V gives CDR1 LNHDA, CDR2 SQIVND (reference sequence). This CDR3 has 16 amino acids. Trimming left V 0 bases short and J 2 bases short, with 11 bases between. CDR3 residues: CASSIDSTGGNQPQHF. In nucleotides, the CDR3 is TGTGCCAGTAGTATAGATTCGACAGGTGGCAATCAGCCCCAGCATTTT.

The chain employs TRBV30 and TRBJ2-4; D ambiguous. Germline V gene lookup returns CDR1 GTSNPN and CDR2 SVGIG (reference sequence). CDR3 length: 17 residues. Trimming took off 4 bases at V and 0 bases at J, with 19 bases between the two ends. The CDR3 nucleotides read TGTGCCTGGACCAGCCTCAGGAACCCTCTAGCCAAAAACATTCAGTACTTC. Translated, it gives CAWTSLRNPLAKNIQYF.

V is TRBV6-5 and J is TRBJ2-5, with unresolved D. Looked up from germline, CDR1 is MNHEY and CDR2 is SVGAGI. There are 11 residues in the CDR3. The germline V and J ends were trimmed by 6 bases and 5 bases, with 7 bases remaining between them. The CDR3 loop is CASRVVETQYF. CDR3 DNA: TGTGCCAGCAGAGTGGTGGAGACCCAGTACTTC.

The chain uses TRBV27 and TRBJ2-3; 8 nucleotides align to TRBD1. Germline lookup yields CDR1 MNHEY and CDR2 SMNVEV (reference sequence). J was trimmed by 3 bases and V by 0 bases; bases with no gene match: 11. CDR3 length equals 18 residues. CDR3 amino acids: CASSLSNFYRGRTDTQYF. CDR3 coding DNA: TGTGCCAGCAGTTTATCGAATTTTTACAGGGGGAGGACAGATACGCAGTATTTT.

This chain joins TRBV27 and TRBJ1-4; 8 bases line up with TRBD1. Germline trimming cut 8 bases from V and 5 bases from J; bases unmatched to any gene: 7. This CDR3 spans 14 amino acids. Germline CDR1 and CDR2: MNHEY and SMNVEV (reference sequence). CDR3 nucleotide sequence: TGTGCCAGCGGAAACAGGGGGTCCAATGAAAAACTGTTTTTT. Its protein is CASGNRGSNEKLFF.

This rearrangement joins TRBV5-1 to TRBJ2-3; 11 bases map to TRBD2. V lost 4 bases and J lost 9; bases outside the gene matches: 10. This CDR3 contains 15 residues. Germline-derived CDR1 and CDR2 are SGHRS and YFSETQ. CDR3 region: CASSPLAGGHRTQYF. The CDR3 bases are TGCGCCAGCAGCCCCTTAGCGGGAGGGCATCGGACGCAGTATTTT.

This clone was seen a single time. V gene TRBV6-5 combines with J gene TRBJ2-7; D is unclear. The ends were cut back, 2 bases at V and 4 bases at J, with 9 bases in the middle. The CDR3 is 13 residues long. Germline V CDR1 and CDR2: MNHEY, SVGAGI. The CDR3 loop reads CASSYHDGYEQYF. For the CDR3, the DNA is TGTGCCAGCAGTTACCATGACGGATACGAGCAGTACTTC.

On this clone: In the same sample, other DNA sequences code for this CDR3. The chain combines TRBV28 with TRBJ2-3; 11 nucleotides line up with TRBD1. CDR1 MDHEN and CDR2 SYDVKM come from the germline V gene. The J segment lost 6 bases and the V segment lost 3 bases, leaving 5 bases of the junction unmatched. The CDR3 extends over 15 amino acids. The CDR3 reads CASSFPGQGADTQYF. CDR3 sequence (DNA): TGTGCCAGCAGTTTCCCAGGACAGGGGGCTGATACGCAGTATTTT.

The chain recombines TRBV29-1 with TRBJ1-5, with TRBD1 as a possible D gene (5 bases). V was pared by 5 bases and J by 1 base, with 15 bases between. The CDR3 totals 15 residues. Germline lookup yields CDR1 SQVTM and CDR2 ANQGSEA. CDR3 sequence reads: CSVLGEVNSNQPQHF. CDR3 bases: TGCAGCGTTTTAGGGGAGGTTAACAGCAATCAGCCCCAGCATTTT.

The chain uses TRBV4-2 and TRBJ2-5; TRBD1 matches at 10 bases. Germline loops: CDR1 LGHNA, CDR2 YNFKEQ. J lost 4 bases, V lost 4 bases, and 15 bases had no gene match. There are 18 residues in the CDR3. For the CDR3, the DNA is TGTGCCAGCAGCCCTCTCCCTTCCGGACAGGGGGGTGGAGAGACCCAGTACTTC. Translating gives CASSPLPSGQGGGETQYF.

On this clone itself: The sample contains more than one DNA sequence encoding this CDR3. The CDR3 region is CASSDSSNQPQHF. The CDR3 DNA is TGTGCCAGCTCGGACAGTTCAAATCAGCCCCAGCATTTT. V usage is TRBV18 and J usage is TRBJ1-5, with TRBD1 as a possible D gene (6 bases). The V gene lost 6 bases and the J gene lost 4 bases, with 10 bases spanning the gap. The CDR3 loop spans 13 amino acids. CDR1 is KGHSH and CDR2 is LQKENI in the germline V gene. Complete variable domain (other parts from reference TRBV18 and TRBJ1-5): NAGVMQNPRHLVRRRGQEARLRCSPMKGHSHVYWYRQLPEEGLKFMVYLQKENIIDESGMPKERFSAEFPKEGPSILRIQQVVRGDSAAYFCASSDSSNQPQHFGDGTRLSIL.

V is TRBV19 and J is TRBJ1-4; D uncertain. Germline V CDR1 and CDR2: LNHDA, SQIVND (reference sequence). This CDR3 spans 15 amino acids. V lost 0 bases to trimming and J lost 2 bases, with 7 bases between them. The CDR3 loop is CASSIDSGTNEKLFF. DNA of the CDR3: TGTGCCAGTAGTATAGACAGCGGGACTAATGAAAAACTGTTTTTT.

The sample holds a few counts of this clone. J is TRBJ2-7 and V is TRBV10-1; D gene uncertain. Germline loops: CDR1 WNHNN, CDR2 SYGVQD (reference sequence). The CDR3 contains 15 residues. V shed 3 bases and J shed 3 bases, with 15 bases lying between them. The CDR3 bases are TGCGCCAGCAGTGAAGTTGGGCAGTCCGACTACGAGCAGTACTTC. It translates to CASSEVGQSDYEQYF.

To note about this clone: In the same sample, other DNA sequences code for this CDR3. This chain uses TRBV7-3 with TRBJ2-3; the match to TRBD2 covers 8 bases. The germline V gene has CDR1 SGHTA and CDR2 FQGTGA. CDR3 length: 15 amino acids. Trimming removed 4 bases from V and 3 bases from J; junction bases left unmatched: 6. The CDR3 DNA reads TGTGCCAGCAGCTCCCAGAGCGGGAGTACAGATACGCAGTATTTT. It translates to CASSSQSGSTDTQYF. The entire variable domain, with the rest obtained from reference TRBV7-3 and TRBJ2-3, is as follows: GAGVSQTPSNKVTEKGKYVELRCDPISGHTALYWYRQSLGQGPEFLIYFQGTGAADDSGLPNDRFFAVRPEGSVSTLKIQRTERGDSAVYLCASSSQSGSTDTQYFGPGTRLTVL.

The rearrangement uses TRBV5-1 and TRBJ2-1; the D is unclear. Germline V gene lookup returns CDR1 SGHRS and CDR2 YFSETQ. Trimming removed 2 bases at V and 4 bases at J, with 7 bases between. The CDR3 contains 13 residues. The CDR3 reads CASSFPLYNEQFF. The CDR3 DNA reads as TGCGCCAGCAGCTTTCCCCTATACAATGAGCAGTTCTTC.

The V gene is TRBV4-2, the J gene TRBJ2-7, with TRBD2 matching over 10 bases. This CDR3 is 19 amino acids long. The J segment lost 3 bases and the V segment lost 1 base, leaving 15 bases of the junction unmatched. From germline, CDR1 is LGHNA and CDR2 YNFKEQ. The CDR3 protein is CASSQVSAGGAHKSYEQYF. Written as DNA, the CDR3 is TGTGCCAGCAGCCAAGTGTCAGCGGGAGGGGCTCATAAGAGCTACGAGCAGTACTTC.

The rearrangement joins TRBV14 to TRBJ2-1; 7 nucleotides agree with TRBD2. After removal of 3 bases from V and 6 bases from J, the junction contained 8 bases not matched to a gene. The germline gives CDR1 SGHDN, CDR2 FVKESK. The CDR3 runs 15 residues. DNA of the CDR3: TGTGCCAGCAGCCAGGGAAGCGGGAAAACCAATGAGCAGTTCTTC. Translation: CASSQGSGKTNEQFF.

The rearrangement links TRBV23-1 to TRBJ2-7; D might be TRBD2 (6 bases). TRBV23-1 has ORF status, its function being uncertain. The CDR3 is 15 amino acids. V lost 0 bases to trimming and J lost 3 bases, with 12 bases between them. The CDR3 DNA is TGCGCCAGCAGTCAATCGCCACTAGCTATCTACGAGCAGTACTTC. It encodes CASSQSPLAIYEQYF.

V usage is TRBV7-2 and J usage is TRBJ1-2, with D unresolved. The V end was cut by 5 bases, the J end by 2 bases, with 12 bases between. In germline, CDR1 is SGHTA, CDR2 FQGNSA. The CDR3 totals 14 residues. CDR3 loop: CASSPRTVNYGYTF. The DNA of the CDR3 is TGTGCCAGCAGCCCTCGGACGGTGAACTATGGCTACACCTTC.

The chain employs TRBV13 and TRBJ2-5; D remains unclear. This CDR3 has 13 residues. Germline V CDR1 and CDR2: PRHDT, FYEKMQ (reference sequence). V was cut by 8 bases and J by 1 base, with 11 bases left in between. The CDR3 sequence: CASGRQRQETQYF. The CDR3 nucleotides are TGTGCCAGCGGGCGGCAGCGCCAAGAGACCCAGTACTTC.